The 2 T cell receptor beta chains reported below all come from one sample, sequenced in a study of Ad26.COV2.S vaccination and SARS-CoV-2 variants (dated by TCRdb to the early 2020s). The sample's treatment or condition label, decoded: some 19 received Ad26.COV2.S at low or high dose, single or two shots; roughly five received placebo; per-sample allocation not given. Repertoires of vaccine and placebo recipients were sequenced from samples collected on day 63 after the first injection. Receptors were amplified or captured by the immunoSEQ multiplex PCR assay. TCRdb limited this immuneACCESS table to in-frame rearrangements with V and J called. A share of clones is missing; checked studies link under half to unresolved V genes, and the rest is unexplained. In this sample the table shows about 350,000 clones, 75% to 90% of which occur a single time. The ten largest clones add up to about 10% of the sample.

The sequencing here drew on peripheral blood, taken in a trial of Ad26.COV2.S vaccine versus placebo. The origin of the receptors is a person aged 18-60 years who received the Ad26.COV2.S COVID-19 vaccine or a placebo.

To note about this clone: At one of its ends the junction is not consistent with the germline gene, which may arise from a read error. The chain combines TRBV4-1 with TRBJ2-6; D gene uncertain. Germline V gene data show CDR1 as MGHRA and CDR2 as YSYEKL. This CDR3 has 17 residues. The chain's CDR3 is CASRQDGAPTGANVLTF. The CDR3 region has the DNA TGCGCCAGCAGGCAAGACGGCGCCCCCACTGGGGCCAACGTCCTGACTTTC.

The chain is built from TRBV30 and TRBJ1-2; possibly TRBD1 for D (6 bases). The V end lost 5 bases, the J end lost 8 bases, and 18 bases lay between the germline ends. The CDR3 extends over 13 amino acids. Germline loops: CDR1 GTSNPN, CDR2 SVGIG (reference sequence). This CDR3 is CAWDKGGLEGYTF. In DNA, the CDR3 is TGTGCCTGGGACAAGGGGGGATTAGAGGGCTACACCTTC.